Listed below are T cell receptor beta chains from one sample, sequenced in a study of CD8+ T cells in alopecia areata. The table came from immunoSEQ multiplex PCR; TCRdb's copy has only in-frame clones and leaves some out. The sample yields 160,000 or so clones, around 55% seen once. The sequencing used CD8+ T cells sorted from blood, collected at week 0. Receptors were obtained from a human donor with alopecia areata. CDR3s leave out the opening cysteine and the closing phenylalanine or tryptophan. D genes are given only for firm matches.

TRBV25-1	TRBJ1-2	-	ASSVVDENYGYT
TRBV29-1	TRBJ1-1	-	SVVRGDTEAF
TRBV5-6	TRBJ1-2	-	ASSSVGIYGYT
TRBV9	TRBJ2-3	-	ASSVGGPGTDTQY
TRBV28	TRBJ1-6	-	ASSPRDLETSYNSPLH
TRBV11-2	TRBJ2-6	-	ASSRGDSGANVLT
TRBV2	TRBJ1-2	-	ASRDGTSANYGYT
TRBV28	TRBJ2-7	-	ASRDVSSYEQY
TRBV29-1	TRBJ2-1	-	SVDRRGYNEQF
TRBV29-1	TRBJ2-7	-	SVESGNSYEQY
TRBV9	TRBJ1-6	-	ASSVRGSDSPLH
TRBV29-1	TRBJ2-7	-	SVVLNEQY
TRBV11-2	TRBJ2-7	-	ASSLPDSYEQY
TRBV4-1	TRBJ2-3	TRBD2	ASSPPSGGTDTQY
TRBV29-1	TRBJ1-4	TRBD1	SPRDRDSREKLF
TRBV19	TRBJ1-2	-	ASDSGYYGYT
TRBV5-1	TRBJ2-7	-	ASSDGQYEQY
TRBV14	TRBJ1-1	-	ASSQALYTEAF
TRBV13	TRBJ2-3	-	ASSAVGTRSTDTQY
TRBV30	TRBJ2-1	-	AWSPAAEQF
TRBV23-1	TRBJ1-2	-	ASSQIAGLNGDGYT
TRBV7-8	TRBJ1-1	-	ASSSLHVGEAEAF
TRBV7-8	TRBJ2-1	-	ASSLGANEQF
TRBV29-1	TRBJ1-1	-	SVVGNTEAF
TRBV30	TRBJ2-1	TRBD2	AWSVSGGVGEQF
TRBV2	TRBJ2-1	-	ASGGAVYNEQF
TRBV25-1	TRBJ1-2	TRBD1	ASSDPQTGGRSGYT
TRBV14	TRBJ2-5	-	ASSQDRRVETQY
TRBV29-1	TRBJ1-1	-	SVQGPLNTEAF
TRBV2	TRBJ1-5	-	ASRWIGRDQPQH
TRBV19	TRBJ1-5	-	ASSPGRTNQPQH
TRBV29-1	TRBJ2-1	TRBD2	SVDPSGGYNEQF
TRBV29-1	TRBJ2-1	-	SVAPEQF
TRBV27	TRBJ2-1	-	ASSHGQLNEQF
TRBV9	TRBJ2-3	-	ASSDGNTQY
TRBV29-1	TRBJ2-7	-	SVESRTESSYEQY
TRBV9	TRBJ2-7	-	ASSPGGGTAYEQY
TRBV9	TRBJ2-3	-	ASSTRQATSTDTQY
TRBV29-1	TRBJ2-1	-	SGRFTRGSSYNEQF
TRBV6-4	TRBJ2-1	TRBD2	ASSDEAGGHNEQF
TRBV19	TRBJ1-5	-	ASNEAADSNQPQH
TRBV7-2	TRBJ1-5	-	ASSQDRGSNQPQH
TRBV4-3	TRBJ2-5	-	ASSQDISTGQKY
TRBV27	TRBJ1-2	TRBD1	ASSTGQGVYGYT
TRBV15	TRBJ2-7	-	ATREGYEQY
TRBV11-2	TRBJ2-6	-	ASSSGPGRSGVLT
TRBV13	TRBJ2-7	TRBD1	ASSRSGQGAHEQY
TRBV27	TRBJ1-4	-	ASSLIAGSNEKLF
TRBV6-4	TRBJ1-2	-	ASSPGAGDYGYT
TRBV29-1	TRBJ1-1	-	SVEDLLGETEAF
TRBV7-2	TRBJ1-1	-	ASSLVGNTEAF
TRBV25-1	TRBJ1-2	-	ASSSESLYGYT
TRBV29-1	TRBJ2-3	TRBD2	SAYWRGETDTQY
TRBV6-4	TRBJ2-1	TRBD2	ASSEDPSGTSGVNEQF
TRBV30	TRBJ1-2	-	AWSTGGSYYGYT
TRBV4-3	TRBJ1-2	-	ASSQVRGIRYGYT
TRBV5-6	TRBJ1-1	-	ASSSASPEAF